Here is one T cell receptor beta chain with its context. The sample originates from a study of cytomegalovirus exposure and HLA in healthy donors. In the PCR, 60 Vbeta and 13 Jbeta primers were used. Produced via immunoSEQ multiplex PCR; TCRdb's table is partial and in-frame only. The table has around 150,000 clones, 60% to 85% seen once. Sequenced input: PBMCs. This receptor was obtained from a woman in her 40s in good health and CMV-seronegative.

The DNA of the CDR3 is TGTGCCAGCAGTTTAGGTGGGACTAGCGGGAATGAGCAGTACTTC. This translates into CASSLGGTSGNEQYF. The V call is TRBV28, the J call TRBJ2-7; TRBD2 agrees at 13 bases. Looked up from germline, CDR1 is MDHEN and CDR2 is SYDVKM. V gave up 2 bases and J gave up 7 bases; unmatched junction bases: 5. The CDR3 contains 15 residues.